This is a list of T cell receptor beta chains from one sample in a study of cytomegalovirus exposure and HLA in healthy donors. Produced via immunoSEQ multiplex PCR; TCRdb's table is partial and in-frame only. The data contain roughly 200,000 clones, around 74% of them singletons. The material sequenced was PBMCs. These receptors came from a girl aged 10 to 17 in good health and CMV-seropositive. Each CDR3 is given with its conserved first and last residue. The order of the fields is clone size, D gene, V gene, J gene, CDR3 DNA, CDR3 protein. D genes are given only for firm matches. Part of the rows lack a size; the others show once, few, many or a class for expanded clones.

-,-,TRBV5-6,TRBJ1-1,TGTGCCAGCAGCTTGCGGGTCGGGAACACTGAAGCTTTCTTT,CASSLRVGNTEAFF
-,-,TRBV18,TRBJ2-3,TGTGCCAGCTCACCATCTAGCACAGATACGCAGTATTTT,CASSPSSTDTQYF
few,TRBD2,TRBV5-1,TRBJ2-1,TGCGCCAGCAGGCCTACCGGGACTACGGCTCATGAGCAGTTCTTC,CASRPTGTTAHEQFF
-,-,TRBV10-1,TRBJ1-5,TGCGCCAGCAGTACAGGGAGCAATCAGCCCCAGCATTTT,CASSTGSNQPQHF
few,TRBD2,TRBV6-4,TRBJ2-3,TGTGCCAGCAGTGAAAAAGCGGGGGGGGCCGATACGCAGTATTTT,CASSEKAGGADTQYF
-,-,TRBV27,TRBJ1-4,TGTGCCAGCAGTTTGGAGGGGATGGCAGAACTGTTTTTT,CASSLEGMAELFF
-,-,TRBV19,TRBJ2-7,TGTGCCAGTAGTATAGGGAGGGACAGAGGACAATACGAGCAGTACTTC,CASSIGRDRGQYEQYF
-,-,TRBV11-2,TRBJ2-7,TGTGCCAGCAGCTTGAGCCTCTCCTACGAGCAGTACTTC,CASSLSLSYEQYF
-,TRBD1,TRBV6-5,TRBJ1-4,TGTGCCAGCAGTTACAGGACAGGGGGCAAGGAAAAACTGTTTTTT,CASSYRTGGKEKLFF
-,TRBD1,TRBV5-4,TRBJ1-2,TGTGCCAGCAGACTGGCCTCTTTACTTTGGACAGGGAACTATGGCTACACCTTC,CASRLASLLWTGNYGYTF
-,TRBD1,TRBV5-1,TRBJ2-2,TGCGCCAGCAGCTTGGCCGGGACAGGGGGCACCGGGGAGCTGTTTTTT,CASSLAGTGGTGELFF
-,TRBD1,TRBV10-2,TRBJ2-1,TGCGCCAGCAGAGCCGGGACAGTAATGAATGAGCAGTTCTTC,CASRAGTVMNEQFF
-,TRBD2,TRBV27,TRBJ2-3,TGTGCCAGCAGTTTTGGGAAGCAGCGGGGGCCCCCCGGGAGCAGGAATACGCAGTATTTT,CASSFGKQRGPPGSRNTQYF
-,-,TRBV5-5,TRBJ2-2,TGTGCCAGCAGCTTGGACTTATCGGGCGGGGAGCTGTTTTTT,CASSLDLSGGELFF
-,TRBD2,TRBV27,TRBJ2-3,TGTGCCAGCAGCTCCAAGGGGACTAGCGAGGAGATTTATACGCAGTATTTT,CASSSKGTSEEIYTQYF
few,-,TRBV6-1,TRBJ1-3,TGTGCCAGCAGCGAACAGGGTTCTCCCGGAAACACCATATATTTT,CASSEQGSPGNTIYF
few,-,TRBV10-3,TRBJ2-7,TGTGCCACCCGTGGGGGGGCCGGGGGGGAGCAGTACTTC,CATRGGAGGEQYF
-,TRBD2,TRBV27,TRBJ2-7,TGTGCCAGCAGTACAGCGGGGGGATCATACGAGCAGTACTTC,CASSTAGGSYEQYF
few,-,TRBV10-1,TRBJ2-5,TGCGCCACCCGGGAAGGCAGGGGTTCTGGGACCCAGTACTTC,CATREGRGSGTQYF
-,TRBD1,TRBV18,TRBJ2-7,TGTGCCAGCTCATTTGAACAGGGGGGCGAGCAGTACTTC,CASSFEQGGEQYF
-,TRBD1,TRBV15,TRBJ2-7,TGTGCCACCAGCGCCGGGACAGTCGACTCCTACGAGCAGTACTTC,CATSAGTVDSYEQYF
-,-,TRBV10-3,TRBJ1-2,TGTGCCATCAGTGAGGTCGGGAGTGCCTATGGCTACACCTTC,CAISEVGSAYGYTF
-,-,TRBV6-5,TRBJ2-7,TGTGCCAGCAGCCCCTTTGGAGGGAGAGGCTACGAGCAGTACTTC,CASSPFGGRGYEQYF
-,TRBD1,TRBV7-9,TRBJ1-2,TGTGCCAGCAGCCCGGGGACAGGGGGACTCTATGCGGGCTACACCTTC,CASSPGTGGLYAGYTF
-,TRBD2,TRBV4-3,TRBJ2-7,TGCGCCAGCAGCCAAGATCTGCGCGGGGGGTTAGACGAGCAGTACTTC,CASSQDLRGGLDEQYF
-,TRBD2,TRBV7-8,TRBJ2-1,TGTGCCAGCAGCTTAGAAGGCGGGGGCTCCTACAATGAGCAGTTCTTC,CASSLEGGGSYNEQFF
-,-,TRBV7-9,TRBJ2-1,TGTGCCAGCAGCCCACTGGGGGGCAATGAGCAGTTCTTC,CASSPLGGNEQFF
-,TRBD2,TRBV7-6,TRBJ2-1,TGTGCCAGCAGCTTAGCGGGGCGGGGGTGGAGCTCCTACAATGAGCAGTTCTTC,CASSLAGRGWSSYNEQFF
-,-,TRBV27,TRBJ1-1,TGTGCCAGCAGTTTATTGGGAGCTGAAGCTTTCTTT,CASSLLGAEAFF
-,-,TRBV6-5,TRBJ2-7,TGTGCCAGCAGTTACTCATTCGGGGCCTACGAGCAGTACTTC,CASSYSFGAYEQYF
-,TRBD2,TRBV5-5,TRBJ2-7,TGTGCCAGCAGCTTGCGCGGGGGAGCCGCCTACGAGCAGTACTTC,CASSLRGGAAYEQYF
-,TRBD1,TRBV5-4,TRBJ2-7,TGTGCCAGCAGCAGGACAGGGGTGGGGGAGCAGTACTTC,CASSRTGVGEQYF
-,-,TRBV21-1,TRBJ2-1,TGTGCCAGCAGCACTCACGGGACTAGCGGGGCGAGCTCCTACAATGAGCAGTTCTTC,CASSTHGTSGASSYNEQFF
-,-,TRBV2,TRBJ2-7,TGTGCCAGCAGGGAATCGATACAGGGCTACGAGCAGTACTTC,CASRESIQGYEQYF